This passage covers 25 T cell receptor beta chains from one sample sequenced in a study of cytomegalovirus exposure and HLA in healthy donors. PCR used 60 Vbeta primers and 13 Jbeta primers. Clones were read by immunoSEQ multiplex PCR, and TCRdb kept only the in-frame ones, dropping some. Of roughly 120,000 clones detected, roughly two thirds appear once; the ten largest clones hold less than 2%. Sequencing was carried out using PBMCs. The receptor set was obtained from a man aged 25-45 years in good health and CMV-seropositive.

The rearrangement uses TRBV25-1 and TRBJ2-1, with D possibly being TRBD2 (6 bases). This CDR3 region has 17 residues. The germline V gene has CDR1 MGHDK and CDR2 SYGVNS. The V end lost 1 base, the J end lost 6 bases, and 19 bases lay between the germline ends. CDR3 coding DNA: TGTGCCAGCAGTGAATCGGGAGCTAGTGGGTTTTCCAATGAGCAGTTCTTC. Protein: CASSESGASGFSNEQFF. The entire variable domain, with the rest obtained from reference TRBV25-1 and TRBJ2-1, is as follows: EADIYQTPRYLVIGTGKKITLECSQTMGHDKMYWYQQDPGMELHLIHYSYGVNSTEKGDLSSESTVSRIRTEHFPLTLESARPSHTSQYLCASSESGASGFSNEQFFGPGTRLTVL.

J is TRBJ2-7 and V is TRBV5-1; a weak D match, TRBD2 (5 bases). CDR1 is SGHRS and CDR2 is YFSETQ in the germline V gene. V was clipped by 4 bases and J by 3 bases, with 23 bases between them. The CDR3 is 17 residues long. CDR3 nucleotide sequence: TGCGCCAGCAGCCGGGATATCCCTCGGGTGGGGAACTACGAGCAGTACTTC. This encodes CASSRDIPRVGNYEQYF.

Only a few counts were recorded for this clone. The chain combines TRBV5-4 with TRBJ1-5; 7 bases are a match to TRBD1. The trim removed 0 bases at V and 4 bases at J, leaving 4 bases unmatched. The germline V gene encodes CDR1 SGHNT and CDR2 YYREEE (reference sequence). There are 15 residues in the CDR3. This CDR3 is CASSLGGTENQPQHF. In nucleotides, the CDR3 is TGTGCCAGCAGCTTGGGCGGGACAGAAAATCAGCCCCAGCATTTT.

In its sample, this clone was seen a few times. This chain connects TRBV7-2 to TRBJ1-1; tentative D call: TRBD1 (6 bases). Germline V gene data show CDR1 as SGHTA and CDR2 as FQGNSA. Between the trimmed V and J ends, which lost 5 bases and 4 bases, there was a span of 17 bases. This CDR3 region has 15 residues. CDR3 sequence: CASSQSRGVPTEAFF. CDR3 DNA: TGTGCCAGCAGCCAGAGCAGGGGCGTCCCCACTGAAGCTTTCTTT. The full variable domain, with the rest looked up from reference TRBV7-2 and TRBJ1-1, is GAGVSQSPSNKVTEKGKDVELRCDPISGHTALYWYRQSLGQGLEFLIYFQGNSAPDKSGLPSDRFSAERTGGSVSTLTIQRTQQEDSAVYLCASSQSRGVPTEAFFGQGTRLTVV.

This clone has just a few counts. V and J are TRBV5-4 and TRBJ2-5; 7 bases match TRBD2. The CDR3 sequence is 15 residues long. The germline CDR1 and CDR2 sequences are SGHNT and YYREEE (reference sequence). Trimming at V came to 2 bases and at J to 5 bases, leaving 9 bases not matched to a gene. DNA for the CDR3: TGTGCCAGCAGCTTCAAAGCGGGATTCAGTGAGACCCAGTACTTC. The encoded protein is CASSFKAGFSETQYF.

The chain is built from TRBV19 and TRBJ1-2; D unresolved. V dropped 3 bases and J dropped 5 bases, with 13 bases sitting between them. The CDR3 loop spans 14 amino acids. Germline CDR1 is LNHDA and CDR2 is SQIVND (reference sequence). As DNA, the CDR3 is TGTGCCAGTAGTATTCCGCGCCACGGGTATGGCTACACCTTC. It translates to CASSIPRHGYGYTF.

The V gene is TRBV7-9, the J gene TRBJ2-1; 9 positions match TRBD2. The V segment lost 1 base and the J segment 8 bases; nucleotides outside the gene matches: 6. Germline V gene sequence: CDR1 SEHNR, CDR2 FQNEAQ (reference sequence). This CDR3 has 15 residues. CDR3 residues: CASSLGTSAEDEQFF. DNA of the CDR3: TGTGCCAGCAGCTTAGGGACTAGCGCTGAAGATGAGCAGTTCTTC.

The J gene is TRBJ2-7, the V gene TRBV15, with a tentative D call TRBD1 (6 bases). V shed 2 bases and J shed 4 bases, with 15 bases lying between them. The CDR3 is 15 amino acids. The germline V gene has CDR1 LNHNV and CDR2 YYDKDF (reference sequence). CDR3 DNA sequence: TGTGCCACCAGCAGATTCTCACAGGGTGGGTACGAGCAGTACTTC. Protein product: CATSRFSQGGYEQYF.

The J gene is TRBJ1-3, the V gene TRBV19; D not resolved. This CDR3 region has 14 residues. Trimming pared 6 bases from V and 8 bases from J, leaving 17 bases between. Germline loops: CDR1 LNHDA, CDR2 SQIVND (reference sequence). CDR3 sequence (DNA): TGTGCCAGTAGCCACTTTGCGGGCCGGGACACCATATATTTT. This encodes CASSHFAGRDTIYF.

The genes are TRBV18 and TRBJ1-1, with TRBD1 matching over 8 bases. The trim removed 4 bases at V and 6 bases at J, leaving 7 bases unmatched. The V gene's germline CDR1 is KGHSH and CDR2 LQKENI. CDR3 length: 14 residues. For the CDR3, the DNA is TGTGCCAGCTCACTGTCAGGGGGCGCCCCTGAAGCTTTCTTT. This codes for CASSLSGGAPEAFF.

The chain is built from TRBV5-4 and TRBJ2-3; 9 bases map to TRBD2. CDR1 SGHNT and CDR2 YYREEE come from the germline V gene (reference sequence). Unmatched junction bases numbered 7, after V lost 5 bases and J lost 0 bases. CDR3 length equals 16 residues. CDR3 residues: CASRAAGGRSTDTQYF. The DNA of the CDR3 is TGTGCCAGCAGGGCCGCGGGAGGGCGTAGCACAGATACGCAGTATTTT.

This rearrangement joins TRBV19 to TRBJ1-5, with D perhaps matching TRBD1 (5 bases). This CDR3 comprises 15 residues. V gave up 3 bases and J gave up 0 bases, with 9 bases separating them. The germline V gene has CDR1 LNHDA and CDR2 SQIVND (reference sequence). CDR3 bases: TGTGCCAGTAGTATGGGGGACTATAGCAATCAGCCCCAGCATTTT. This encodes CASSMGDYSNQPQHF.

The chain has TRBV6-4 and TRBJ2-2, with TRBD2 matching over 8 bases. The CDR3 spans 15 residues. Per the germline V gene, CDR1 is MRHNA and CDR2 is SNTAGT. Germline trimming cut 6 bases from V and 0 bases from J; bases unmatched to any gene: 3. The CDR3 DNA sequence: TGTGCCAGCAGAATGACTAGCGCGAACACCGGGGAGCTGTTTTTT. It specifies CASRMTSANTGELFF.

The table lists this clone with a few counts. The chain uses TRBV7-2 and TRBJ2-2, with 13 bases identical to TRBD2. Germline CDR1 and CDR2: SGHTA and FQGNSA. After removal of 3 bases from V and 6 bases from J, the junction contained 7 bases not matched to a gene. The CDR3 is 17 residues long. The CDR3 region has the DNA TGTGCCAGCAGCTTCCAAGGACTAGCGGGAGCCTCCGGGGAGCTGTTTTTT. This gives the protein CASSFQGLAGASGELFF. Based on the CDR3 plus reference TRBV7-2 and TRBJ2-2, the full variable domain is GAGVSQSPSNKVTEKGKDVELRCDPISGHTALYWYRQSLGQGLEFLIYFQGNSAPDKSGLPSDRFSAERTGGSVSTLTIQRTQQEDSAVYLCASSFQGLAGASGELFFGEGSRLTVL.

J is TRBJ2-1 and V is TRBV5-6; D call uncertain. Germline lookup yields CDR1 SGHDT and CDR2 YYEEEE. V shed 4 bases and J shed 0 bases, with 11 bases lying between them. The CDR3 totals 15 residues. CDR3 DNA sequence: TGTGCCAGCAGCACGACACCTCGCTCCTACAATGAGCAGTTCTTC. Its translation: CASSTTPRSYNEQFF.

V gene TRBV6-6 combines with J gene TRBJ2-7; weak D call: TRBD2 (5 bases). Germline V CDR1 and CDR2: MNHNY, SVGAGI (reference sequence). V was trimmed by 5 bases and J by 3 bases, leaving 11 bases between them. The CDR3 has 13 amino acids. This CDR3 reads CASSPRDFYEQYF. CDR3 coding DNA: TGTGCCAGCAGTCCCCGGGATTTCTACGAGCAGTACTTC.

This clone appeared a few times. V is TRBV28 and J is TRBJ1-1; D may be TRBD1 (6 bases). Germline V gene lookup returns CDR1 MDHEN and CDR2 SYDVKM. V gave up 7 bases and J gave up 6 bases, with 15 bases separating them. The CDR3 runs to 13 residues. CDR3 sequence reads: CASTGQGISEAFF. As DNA, the CDR3 is TGTGCCAGCACGGGGCAGGGGATTTCTGAAGCTTTCTTT.

The chain combines TRBV2 with TRBJ1-5, with a possible D match to TRBD1 (6 bases). The CDR3 length is 14 residues. With 5 bases removed from V and 0 bases from J, the gap between germline ends came to 8 bases. CDR1 is SNHLY, CDR2 FYNNEI, per germline. This CDR3 reads CASSWTDSNQPQHF. The CDR3 DNA reads TGTGCCAGCAGTTGGACAGATAGCAATCAGCCCCAGCATTTT.

V is TRBV7-8 and J is TRBJ2-1; TRBD2 agrees at 10 bases. J was trimmed by 5 bases and V by 6 bases; bases with no gene match: 10. Looked up from germline, CDR1 is SGHVS and CDR2 is FQNEAQ. The length of the CDR3 is 16 residues. The CDR3 sequence: CASSSFGTSVNNEQFF. The CDR3, as DNA: TGTGCCAGCAGTTCCTTTGGGACTAGCGTAAACAATGAGCAGTTCTTC. The complete variable domain, with remaining parts taken from reference TRBV7-8 and TRBJ2-1, reads GAGVSQSPRYKVAKRGQDVALRCDPISGHVSLFWYQQALGQGPEFLTYFQNEAQLDKSGLPSDRFFAERPEGSVSTLKIQRTQQEDSAVYLCASSSFGTSVNNEQFFGPGTRLTVL.

This rearrangement joins TRBV15 to TRBJ1-5; a possible D gene is TRBD1 (5 bases). V lost 7 bases to trimming and J lost 2 bases, with 15 bases between them. The germline gives CDR1 LNHNV, CDR2 YYDKDF (reference sequence). The CDR3 is 15 amino acids. The CDR3 reads CATTPDIIGNQPQHF. As DNA, the CDR3 is TGTGCCACCACCCCGGACATTATAGGCAATCAGCCCCAGCATTTT. Full variable domain (rest looked up from reference TRBV15 and TRBJ1-5): DAMVIQNPRYQVTQFGKPVTLSCSQTLNHNVMYWYQQKSSQAPKLLFHYYDKDFNNEADTPDNFQSRRPNTSFCFLDIRSPGLGDTAMYLCATTPDIIGNQPQHFGDGTRLSIL.

Concerning this clone: An end of the junction does not agree with germline; a read error may underlie this. The chain combines TRBV6-5 with TRBJ2-1, with TRBD2 matching 9 bases. The CDR3 runs 14 residues. The germline V gene has CDR1 MNHEY and CDR2 SVGAGI. The CDR3 loop is CASSRGTSLNGQFF. CDR3 coding DNA: TGTGCCAGCAGCCGAGGGACTAGCCTCAATGGGCAGTTCTTC.

This chain uses TRBV9 with TRBJ2-3, with 11 bases that match TRBD2. Germline V lookup: CDR1 SGDLS, CDR2 YYNGEE. With 0 bases clipped from V and 6 bases from J, the junction kept 9 bases outside the gene matches. The CDR3 sequence is 17 residues long. CDR3 nucleotides: TGTGCCAGCAGCGTAGACCCCCCCGGACTAGCGGGCGATACGCAGTATTTT. Amino acids: CASSVDPPGLAGDTQYF.

In nucleotides, the CDR3 is TGTGCCAGCAGTGAGGGGACAGGGGAACCCGGCGAGCAGTACTTC. The encoded protein is CASSEGTGEPGEQYF. This sequence joins TRBV6-1 and TRBJ2-7; 10 positions match TRBD1. The CDR3 has 15 residues. Trimming took 3 bases from V and 6 from J; bases not matched to a gene: 8. Looked up from germline, CDR1 is MNHNS and CDR2 is SASEGT.

The CDR3 nucleotides are TGTGCCAGCACCCCAGACCTGGAGGCTCAGCCCCAGCATTTT. Translation: CASTPDLEAQPQHF. The rearrangement uses TRBV7-2 and TRBJ1-5; D is uncertain. The ends were cut back, 7 bases at V and 6 bases at J, with 16 bases in the middle. Germline V lookup: CDR1 SGHTA, CDR2 FQGNSA. The CDR3 runs to 14 residues. Full variable domain (remainder filled in from reference TRBV7-2 and TRBJ1-5): GAGVSQSPSNKVTEKGKDVELRCDPISGHTALYWYRQSLGQGLEFLIYFQGNSAPDKSGLPSDRFSAERTGGSVSTLTIQRTQQEDSAVYLCASTPDLEAQPQHFGDGTRLSIL.

The J gene is TRBJ2-4, the V gene TRBV4-3, with D hard to call. The CDR3 has 15 residues. V lost 0 bases to trimming and J lost 3 bases, with 9 bases between them. CDR1 and CDR2 (germline): LGHNA, YSLEER. CDR3: CASSQDRAGKNIQYF. The CDR3 DNA follows: TGCGCCAGCAGCCAAGATCGAGCTGGCAAAAACATTCAGTACTTC.